The 8 T cell receptor beta chains given below trace back to one sample, sequenced in a study of response to subunit inactivated influenza vaccine. One entry per CDR3 protein, called by TCRdb with MiXCR from the RT-PCR reads. The sample consists of 550,000 to 800,000 distinct CDR3 sequences, 15% to 18% of them appearing once. The sequences come from PBMCs from blood, collected about 11 days after vaccination. All receptors come from a man aged 50-60 years who received an inactivated influenza vaccine.

This clonotype has a handful of counts. V is TRBV6-2 or TRBV6-3 and J is TRBJ2-4; either TRBD1 or TRBD2 may supply D (5 bases each). CDR1 and CDR2 from the germline V gene are MNHEY and SVGEGT. V gave up 4 bases and J gave up 9 bases, with 16 bases separating them. The CDR3 extends over 14 amino acids. The DNA of the CDR3 is TGTGCCAGCAGTTCCCCGATTGATGGGGGCATTCAGTACTTC. This codes for CASSSPIDGGIQYF.

This clonotype appeared a few times. This chain uses TRBV6-1 with TRBJ1-1; D remains ambiguous. Germline loops: CDR1 MNHNS, CDR2 SASEGT. The CDR3 contains 14 residues. V shed 8 bases and J shed 0 bases, with 13 bases lying between them. For the CDR3, the DNA is TGTGCCAGCTTTAGCAGACACCTGAACACTGAAGCTTTCTTT. As protein: CASFSRHLNTEAFF.

This clonotype was recorded at least ten times. V gene TRBV11-2 combines with J gene TRBJ2-4; TRBD2 matches 7 bases. J was trimmed by 1 base and V by 1 base; bases with no gene match: 4. CDR1 and CDR2 (germline): SGHAT, FQNNGV. The CDR3 is 16 amino acids. CDR3 bases: TGTGCCAGCAGCTTAGTAGGGGAGGGGGCCAAAAACATTCAGTACTTC. It is translated as CASSLVGEGAKNIQYF.

The table lists this clonotype with a count of one. The chain carries TRBV21-1 and TRBJ2-2. TRBV21-1 is given as a pseudogene. The CDR3 loop spans 11 amino acids. CDR3 sequence: CASPNTGELFF. As DNA, the CDR3 is TGTGCCAGCCCTAACACCGGGGAGCTGTTTTTT.

The V gene is TRBV7-3, the J gene TRBJ2-1, with a tentative D call TRBD1 (6 bases). The V end lost 5 bases, the J end lost 4 bases, and 9 bases lay between the germline ends. CDR3 length: 13 residues. Per germline, CDR1 SGHTA and CDR2 FQGTGA. DNA of the CDR3: TGTGCCAGCAGCACCGACAGGTACAATGAGCAGTTCTTC. Translating gives CASSTDRYNEQFF.

The V and J genes are TRBV19 and TRBJ2-5; D is unresolved. This CDR3 spans 14 amino acids. Looked up from germline, CDR1 is LNHDA and CDR2 is SQIVND (reference sequence). Trimming removed 7 bases at V and 2 bases at J, with 14 bases between. CDR3 DNA: TGTGCCAGTAAGGACGGTGGCGGACAAGAGACCCAGTACTTC. It codes for CASKDGGGQETQYF. The whole variable domain, filled in from reference TRBV19 and TRBJ2-5, reads DGGITQSPKYLFRKEGQNVTLSCEQNLNHDAMYWYRQDPGQGLRLIYYSQIVNDFQKGDIAEGYSVSREKKESFPLTVTSAQKNPTAFYLCASKDGGGQETQYFGPGTRLLVL.

In its sample, this clonotype was seen a few times. V usage is TRBV10-3 and J usage is TRBJ1-2; the match to TRBD1 covers 11 bases. CDR3 length equals 15 residues. V dropped 7 bases and J dropped 1; count of bases not matched to a gene: 5. The germline CDR1 and CDR2 sequences are ENHRY and SYGVKD. DNA for the CDR3: TGTGCCATCACAAGGGGGACAGGGGGTAACTATGGCTACACCTTC. Translated: CAITRGTGGNYGYTF.

This clonotype was seen a handful of times. V gene TRBV20-1 combines with J gene TRBJ2-1, with 7 bases aligning to TRBD1. Germline V CDR1 and CDR2: DFQATT, SNEGSKA (reference sequence). V shed 6 bases, J shed 8 bases, and the junction held 13 bases outside the gene matches. This CDR3 is built from 14 residues. CDR3 coding DNA: TGCAGTGCCGCAGGGGGTCGTAGGGACCATGAGCAGTTCTTC. Translated: CSAAGGRRDHEQFF.